Shown below are 28 T cell receptor beta chains from a single sample sequenced in a study of identical twins. Using its own MiXCR run on the 5' RACE reads, TCRdb lists one record per CDR3 protein. The sample consists of some 240,000 distinct CDR3 sequences, 8% to 11% of them appearing once. The sample taken for sequencing was memory T cells sorted from blood. The receptors originated from a man aged 50-60 years in good health.

The CDR3, as DNA: TGTGCCAGCAGTTGGACGGATAGCAATCAGCCCCAGCATTTT. Amino acids: CASSWTDSNQPQHF. This sequence joins TRBV28 and TRBJ1-5; D is unresolved. The CDR3 is 14 residues long. V was trimmed by 4 bases and J by 0 bases, leaving 7 bases between them. Per the germline V gene, CDR1 is MDHEN and CDR2 is SYDVKM.

This clonotype has ten or more counts. The chain is built from TRBV5-1 and TRBJ2-7, with TRBD1 identical over 12 bases. This CDR3 spans 14 amino acids. Germline CDR1 is SGHRS and CDR2 is YFSETQ. J was trimmed by 6 bases and V by 3 bases; bases with no gene match: 4. CDR3 in amino acids: CASSWGQGAVEQYF. For the CDR3, the DNA is TGCGCCAGCAGCTGGGGACAGGGGGCTGTCGAGCAGTACTTC.

This clonotype was counted at least ten times. V gene TRBV21-1 combines with J gene TRBJ1-1. TRBV21-1 is listed as a pseudogene. The CDR3 runs to 15 residues. Written as DNA, the CDR3 is TGTGCCAGCAGCAAAGCCAAAGTAAGCGACACTGAAGCTTTCTTT. The encoded protein is CASSKAKVSDTEAFF.

Ten or more counts support this clonotype. This chain links TRBV9 with TRBJ2-3, with 7 bases matching TRBD1. The CDR3 is 13 residues long. V was pared by 4 bases and J by 4 bases, with 3 bases of the junction left unmatched. Germline V CDR1 and CDR2: SGDLS, YYNGEE. Here the CDR3 reads CASSLGTADTQYF. In DNA form, the CDR3 reads TGTGCCAGCAGCTTAGGGACAGCAGATACGCAGTATTTT.

This clonotype showed up just a few times. The rearrangement links TRBV20-1 to TRBJ2-3; D gene unclear. CDR3 length equals 13 residues. Germline V gene sequence: CDR1 DFQATT, CDR2 SNEGSKA (reference sequence). The V and J ends lost 0 bases and 5 bases respectively, with 9 bases between them. The CDR3 nucleotides read TGCAGTGCTAGAGATCTCATGGAAGATACGCAGTATTTT. It translates to CSARDLMEDTQYF.

As to this clonotype: A much more abundant neighbour one base away suggests this may be a read error. The chain employs TRBV5-5 and TRBJ2-1, with D tentatively TRBD1 (5 bases). CDR3 length: 14 residues. Germline assignment: CDR1 SGHKS and CDR2 YYEKEE (reference sequence). The CDR3 loop is CASSLRERGNEQIF. The CDR3 nucleotides are TGTGCCAGCAGCTTAAGGGAAAGGGGCAATGAGCAGATCTTC.

Ten or more counts support this clonotype. This chain uses TRBV5-1 with TRBJ2-6; D remains unclear. CDR1 is SGHRS, CDR2 YFSETQ, per germline. The CDR3 is 16 residues long. Trimming left V 1 base short and J 0 bases short, with 8 bases between. The CDR3 loop is CASSLIGSSGANVLTF. DNA for the CDR3: TGCGCCAGCAGCTTGATTGGGTCCTCTGGGGCCAACGTCCTGACTTTC.

This clonotype was seen ten or more times. This chain links TRBV27 with TRBJ2-2; D possibly corresponds to TRBD2 (5 bases). V lost 9 bases and J 6 bases, leaving 23 bases between the germline ends. The CDR3 spans 16 residues. CDR1 MNHEY and CDR2 SMNVEV come from the germline V gene (reference sequence). Here the CDR3 reads CASQKIQFLASGELFF. In DNA, the CDR3 is TGTGCCAGTCAAAAAATCCAGTTCCTAGCTTCCGGGGAGCTGTTTTTT.

The sample holds many counts of this clonotype. V is TRBV6-5 and J is TRBJ2-2; perhaps TRBD1 as D (5 bases). Per germline, CDR1 MNHEY and CDR2 SVGAGI. This CDR3 spans 14 amino acids. V lost 2 bases, J lost 7 bases, and 11 bases lay in between. The CDR3 DNA sequence: TGTGCCAGCAGTTACAAGGGGCAGAGCGGGGAGCTGTTTTTT. Encoded protein: CASSYKGQSGELFF.

This clonotype was counted a few times. The chain joins TRBV6-2 or TRBV6-3 to TRBJ2-7, with D perhaps TRBD1 (6 bases). This CDR3 is 15 amino acids long. The germline CDR1 and CDR2 sequences are MNHEY and SVGEGT. Trimming cost V 6 bases and J 2 bases, with 17 bases left between them. The CDR3: CASRLPGQPTYEQYF. CDR3 nucleotide sequence: TGTGCCAGCAGACTACCGGGACAACCGACCTACGAGCAGTACTTC.

To note about this clonotype: Sequence at one end of the junction differs from germline and may be a read error. The chain combines TRBV5-1 with TRBJ1-4; TRBD1 agrees at 8 bases. The CDR3 totals 16 residues. Germline-derived CDR1 and CDR2 are SGHRS and YFSETQ. CDR3 amino acids: CASSWGTGGGNGKLFF. CDR3 in DNA: TGCGCCAGCAGCTGGGGGACAGGCGGGGGCAATGGAAAACTGTTTTTT.

There are many counts of this clonotype. The chain recombines TRBV20-1 with TRBJ2-7, with unresolved D. The length of the CDR3 is 13 residues. Trimming shortened V by 1 base and J by 4 bases, and 11 bases separated the two germline ends. Germline CDR1 DFQATT, CDR2 SNEGSKA (reference sequence). The CDR3 DNA sequence: TGCAGTGCTAGAGCCCCCCTCTCTTACGAGCAGTACTTC. Translation: CSARAPLSYEQYF.

This rearrangement joins TRBV2 to TRBJ1-6; tentatively, D is TRBD1 (6 bases). Trimming removed 2 bases from V and 6 bases from J, with 11 bases in between. The germline V gene encodes CDR1 SNHLY and CDR2 FYNNEI. CDR3 length: 15 amino acids. The CDR3 sequence is CASSERGAGNSPLHF. In DNA form, the CDR3 reads TGTGCCAGCAGTGAACGGGGGGCCGGTAATTCACCCCTCCACTTT.

The chain joins TRBV6-2 or TRBV6-3 to TRBJ1-1; D is ambiguous. CDR3 size: 12 residues. Per the germline V gene, CDR1 is MNHEY and CDR2 is SVGEGT. V lost 6 bases, J lost 7 bases, and 12 bases lay in between. The CDR3 protein is CASSRTGNEAFF. The CDR3 DNA is TGTGCCAGCAGCAGAACCGGGAATGAAGCTTTCTTT.

The table lists this clonotype with many counts. The chain joins TRBV7-2 to TRBJ2-1; 8 positions agree with TRBD1. The ends lost 5 bases at V and 2 bases at J; junction bases unmatched: 8. Looked up from germline, CDR1 is SGHTA and CDR2 is FQGNSA. The CDR3 has 16 residues. The CDR3 is CASSGAGTGTYNEQFF. The CDR3 DNA follows: TGTGCCAGCAGCGGAGCCGGGACAGGCACCTACAATGAGCAGTTCTTC.

This clonotype was recorded many times. This rearrangement joins TRBV20-1 to TRBJ2-7; TRBD1 matches 11 bases. The trim removed 3 bases at V and 4 bases at J, leaving 8 bases unmatched. Looked up from germline, CDR1 is DFQATT and CDR2 is SNEGSKA (reference sequence). The CDR3 totals 15 residues. CDR3 bases: TGCAGTGCTAGGGGCCCCGGGACAGGGGGATACGAGCAGTACTTC. As protein: CSARGPGTGGYEQYF.

This clonotype has at least ten counts. This chain connects TRBV3-1 to TRBJ2-4; 7 nucleotides line up with TRBD2. From germline, CDR1 is LGHDT and CDR2 YNNKEL (reference sequence). With 4 bases clipped from V and 0 bases from J, the junction kept 15 bases outside the gene matches. The CDR3 contains 19 residues. CDR3 nucleotides: TGTGCCAGCAGCCCAAGGGAGGGTAGCGGAAAGGTAGCCAAAAACATTCAGTACTTC. It encodes CASSPREGSGKVAKNIQYF.

This clonotype was recorded many times. The chain joins TRBV20-1 to TRBJ2-3; no definite D call. The CDR3 runs to 14 residues. The ends were cut back, 4 bases at V and 4 bases at J, with 15 bases in the middle. Germline lookup yields CDR1 DFQATT and CDR2 SNEGSKA (reference sequence). Here the CDR3 DNA reads TGCAGTGCTACGTGGGTAGGGTCCGCAGATACGCAGTATTTT. Translating it yields CSATWVGSADTQYF.

This clonotype was observed a few times. The V call is TRBV7-2, the J call TRBJ2-1; TRBD2 agrees at 12 bases. Germline-derived CDR1 and CDR2 are SGHTA and FQGNSA. The junction had 6 bases not matched to a gene; V was cut back by 2 bases and J by 7 bases. This CDR3 has 16 residues. The CDR3 is CASSLQTSGSGNEQFF. The CDR3 region has the DNA TGTGCCAGCAGCTTACAGACTAGCGGGAGTGGAAATGAGCAGTTCTTC.

In this sample, this clonotype turned up a few times. This chain joins TRBV20-1 and TRBJ2-5; TRBD2 matches at 10 bases. Unmatched junction bases numbered 9, after V lost 0 bases and J lost 2 bases. The CDR3 covers 17 residues. Per germline, CDR1 DFQATT and CDR2 SNEGSKA (reference sequence). Here the CDR3 DNA reads TGCAGTGCTAGAGATCTGAGAAGCGGGGGGGCACAAGAGACCCAGTACTTC. Its protein is CSARDLRSGGAQETQYF.

In its sample, this clonotype was seen many times. This chain uses TRBV7-2 with TRBJ1-6; possible D gene TRBD1, 5 bases. Between the trimmed V and J ends, which lost 5 bases and 10 bases, there was a span of 12 bases. CDR1 is SGHTA and CDR2 is FQGNSA in the germline V gene. CDR3 length equals 13 residues. The CDR3 spells CASSPGTLSPLHF. The CDR3 bases are TGTGCCAGCAGCCCGGGGACGCTGTCACCCCTCCACTTT.

This clonotype has at least ten counts. This chain joins TRBV5-1 and TRBJ1-6; tentatively, D is TRBD1 (5 bases). Germline V gene sequence: CDR1 SGHRS, CDR2 YFSETQ. V lost 7 bases to trimming and J lost 0 bases, with 11 bases between them. The CDR3 has 15 residues. The DNA for the CDR3 is TGCGCCAGCCGCCAGGACATCTCCTATAATTCACCCCTCCACTTT. This encodes CASRQDISYNSPLHF.

The table lists this clonotype with a few counts. The CDR3 here is CASSRDWNTDTQYF. The CDR3 region has the DNA TGTGCCAGCAGTAGGGACTGGAACACAGATACGCAGTATTTT. The chain employs TRBV6-2 or TRBV6-3 and TRBJ2-3, with D possibly matching TRBD2 (6 bases). Germline CDR1 reads MNHEY; CDR2 reads SVGEGT. CDR3 size: 14 residues. V lost 5 bases, J lost 2 bases, and 11 bases lay in between.

V is TRBV5-1 and J is TRBJ1-1, with D unclear. Germline-derived CDR1 and CDR2 are SGHRS and YFSETQ. The length of the CDR3 is 14 residues. V was clipped by 0 bases and J by 6 bases, with 12 bases between them. The CDR3, as DNA: TGCGCCAGCAGCTTGGCAGGCAATAGGGCTGAAGCTTTCTTT. It specifies CASSLAGNRAEAFF.

This clonotype showed up many times. The chain recombines TRBV7-8 with TRBJ2-1; the D gene is possibly TRBD1 (6 bases). Germline CDR1 SGHVS, CDR2 FQNEAQ. CDR3 size: 15 residues. V lost 1 base and J lost 8, with 15 bases in between. DNA for the CDR3: TGTGCCAGCAGCTTAGATGGGGGCGGGTTCGATGAGCAGTTCTTC. It encodes CASSLDGGGFDEQFF.

The chain links TRBV5-1 to TRBJ1-6; 8 bases are shared with TRBD1. V lost 7 bases, J lost 10 bases, and 10 bases stayed unmatched. The CDR3 totals 14 residues. Germline V gene lookup returns CDR1 SGHRS and CDR2 YFSETQ. The CDR3 loop is CASPLTGEGSPLHF. Written as DNA, the CDR3 is TGCGCCAGCCCGTTGACAGGGGAAGGATCACCCCTCCACTTT.

This clonotype was seen at least ten times. The chain is built from TRBV6-2 or TRBV6-3 and TRBJ1-2, with TRBD1 as a possible D gene (5 bases). V lost 2 bases and J 4 bases, leaving 14 bases between the germline ends. Per the germline V gene, CDR1 is MNHEY and CDR2 is SVGEGT. CDR3 size: 15 residues. CDR3 in amino acids: CASSYLDTAVYGYTF. The CDR3 nucleotides read TGTGCCAGCAGTTACCTGGACACTGCGGTCTATGGCTACACCTTC.

CDR3 sequence reads: CSISGGFGETQYF. The DNA for the CDR3 is TGCAGTATTAGCGGGGGGTTCGGGGAGACCCAGTACTTC. The chain employs TRBV20-1 and TRBJ2-5; 10 bases map to TRBD2. CDR3 length: 13 amino acids. The V and J ends lost 8 bases and 5 bases, in that order; junction bases with no gene match: 8. Germline V gives CDR1 DFQATT, CDR2 SNEGSKA (reference sequence).